Below, one T cell receptor beta chain is given with its context. Its cognate antigen is unknown. The source of the sample is a study of blood T cells in healthy people across ages. Turning to the study itself: Per every two T cells, about one barcoded beta molecule was captured by template switching.

General study points: Long-lived donors carried more naive CD4+ cells and greater diversity than aged donors. Higher naive T cell percentage went strongly together with higher TCR beta diversity.

Germline V gives CDR1 SEHNR, CDR2 FQNEAQ (reference sequence). This CDR3 spans 17 amino acids. The use of a sample-barcoded 5' primer and a J-beta primer mix characterized a second PCR of roughly 7 to 11 cycles. A 12-random-nucleotide template-switch adaptor tagged each cDNA molecule. Using its own MiXCR run on the 5' RACE reads, TCRdb lists one record per CDR3 protein. The sample yields around 940,000 distinct CDR3 sequences, 51% seen once. This TCR was recovered from a woman aged 55 to 70 in good health. This rearrangement joins TRBV7-9 to TRBJ2-5, with 9 bases matching TRBD2. Matching the DNA end better, TRBJ2-7 makes the J call doubtful. Sequencing was performed on blood. CDR3 bases: TGTGCCAGCAGCTTAGCCAGACTAGCGGATCGTACCTACGAGCAGTACTTC. The encoded protein is CASSLARLADRTYEQYF.